This T cell receptor beta chain came from a study of spatial heterogeneity in lung cancer. Broader study findings: For expanded intratumoral alpha and beta TCRs, counts tracked tumor mutation counts.

By sample fraction, this clonotype is medium-sized. No antigen is known for it. Germline assignment: CDR1 SGHTS and CDR2 YDEGEE. V was pared by 7 bases and J by 2 bases, with 12 bases between. The CDR3 has 13 residues. Noted time point: sample taken at primary tumor resection. Researchers sequenced whole RNA taken from tumor, nontumor lung or frozen PBMC without sorting. Via MiXCR, TCRdb re-called the 5' RACE reads, giving one row per CDR3 protein. This sample carries roughly 18,000 distinct CDR3 sequences, 6% to 7.5% of them seen once, and the ten largest clones take 20% to 25%. Here the sequenced sample was lung tumor tissue, taken at surgery. This clonotype originated in a female donor with early-stage non-small cell lung cancer. This chain joins TRBV5-8 and TRBJ1-1; D is uncertain. The CDR3 sequence: CASRASLNTEAFF. CDR3 DNA: TGTGCCAGCCGGGCCAGCCTTAACACTGAAGCTTTCTTT.